A selection of T cell receptor beta chains follows, all from one sample in a study of CD8 T cells in ankylosing spondylitis. TCRdb redid the calling of the 5' RACE reads with MiXCR, one entry per CDR3 protein. This sample has approximately 250,000 distinct CDR3 sequences, with roughly 32% found just once. Sample: blood, either unsorted or a sorted T cell fraction (not recorded which). These receptors all stem from a male donor with ankylosing spondylitis or in good health (not recorded which). Both conserved end residues are part of each CDR3. The order of the fields is J gene, CDR3 length, clone size, V gene, D gene, CDR3 DNA, CDR3 protein. The D gene is left open where the match is weak. Clone size appears in some rows only: once, few, many, or a class for an expanded clone.

>TRBJ2-7|15|few|TRBV7-9|-
TGTGCCAGCAGCTTATATCGAGGTGCACTAGGACAGCAGTACTTC
CASSLYRGALGQQYF
>TRBJ2-7|14|few|TRBV20-1|TRBD1
TGCAGTGCCCGCACAGGGGGCAAGGGCGACGAGCAGTACTTC
CSARTGGKGDEQYF
>TRBJ1-1|15|-|TRBV5-6|-
TGTGCCAGCAGCTTGGCCGGAGCGACGAACACTGAAGCTTTCTTT
CASSLAGATNTEAFF
>TRBJ2-3|13|few|TRBV29-1|-
TGCAGCGTTGAGACACGGGGCGCAGATACGCAGTATTTT
CSVETRGADTQYF
>TRBJ2-1|13|-|TRBV10-2|-
TGCGCCAGCAGTGATAACATCTACAATGAGCAGTTCTTC
CASSDNIYNEQFF
>TRBJ1-1|14|few|TRBV12-3/TRBV12-4|-
TGTGCCAGCAGTCCCCGAGAGGGAACGACTGAAGCTTTCTTT
CASSPREGTTEAFF
>TRBJ1-3|17|few|TRBV12-3/TRBV12-4|TRBD1
TGTGCCAGCAAGCCCTCCGACAGGGGGCCTTCTGGAAACACCATATATTTT
CASKPSDRGPSGNTIYF
>TRBJ1-2|15|-|TRBV5-1|TRBD1
TGCGCCAGCAGCGCTCTCGACAGGGCCGACTATGGCTACACCTTC
CASSALDRADYGYTF
>TRBJ2-5|14|few|TRBV12-3/TRBV12-4|-
TGTGCCAGCAGCGTTACCGGGGTGGTCGGGACCCAGTACTTC
CASSVTGVVGTQYF
>TRBJ1-1|13|few|TRBV9|-
TGTGCCAGCAGCGTAACGGCTCGAACTGAAGCTTTCTTT
CASSVTARTEAFF
>TRBJ2-3|14|-|TRBV20-1|TRBD2
TGCAGTGCTAGTGCCGGGGGGGCAGCAGATACGCAGTATTTT
CSASAGGAADTQYF
>TRBJ2-5|15|-|TRBV5-1|-
TGCGCCAGCAGCTCCCCGGGAAGTTACATGGAGACCCAGTACTTC
CASSSPGSYMETQYF
>TRBJ2-4|14|few|TRBV7-2|-
TGTGCCAGCAGCTACCCAGGGCTATCGAACATTCAGTACTTC
CASSYPGLSNIQYF
>TRBJ2-2|14|few|TRBV12-3/TRBV12-4|-
TGTGCCAGCAGTTTGGTCGGGGGCACCGGGGAGCTGTTTTTT
CASSLVGGTGELFF
>TRBJ2-7|12|-|TRBV28|TRBD1
TGTGCCAGCAGTGCCCTCAGGGGGCCGTTGTACTTC
CASSALRGPLYF
>TRBJ2-1|15|-|TRBV5-1|TRBD2
TGCGCCAGCAGCGCCCGGTTAGCGGGGCCCAATGAGCAGTTCTTC
CASSARLAGPNEQFF
>TRBJ2-5|16|many|TRBV6-5|TRBD2
TGTGCCAGCAGTTCAGGTCTAGCGGGGGGGCAAGAGACCCAGTACTTC
CASSSGLAGGQETQYF
>TRBJ1-2|17|few|TRBV4-1|TRBD1
TGCGCCAGCAGCCAAGAACCGGGACAGGGGACCAACTATGGCTACACCTTC
CASSQEPGQGTNYGYTF
>TRBJ1-2|11|few|TRBV12-3/TRBV12-4|-
TGTGCCAGCAGGCTAAGGTGGGGCTACACCTTC
CASRLRWGYTF
>TRBJ1-2|11|many|TRBV6-5|-
TGTGCCAGCATCGGAGGGAGCGGCTACACCTTC
CASIGGSGYTF
>TRBJ2-2|15|-|TRBV12-3/TRBV12-4|-
TGTGCCAGCAGTTTATCAGGGAAGGAGGCCGGGGAGCTGTTTTTT
CASSLSGKEAGELFF
>TRBJ2-7|13|-|TRBV4-1|-
TGCGCCAGCAGCCACCAAACGACAGGAGAGCAGTACTTC
CASSHQTTGEQYF
>TRBJ2-5|14|-|TRBV4-1|-
TGCGCCAGCAGCCACCCTGTGAGGGGGGAGACCCAGTACTTC
CASSHPVRGETQYF
>TRBJ2-7|13|few|TRBV20-1|TRBD1
TGCAGTGCTAGGCCAGGGGGCTTTTACGAGCAGTACTTC
CSARPGGFYEQYF
>TRBJ2-7|13|-|TRBV20-1|-
TGCAGTGCGTTCGAGACGGGCTTAGTCGAGCAGTACTTC
CSAFETGLVEQYF
>TRBJ2-3|12|-|TRBV9|-
TGTGCCAGCAGCGTAGGTGTGGATACGCAGTATTTT
CASSVGVDTQYF
>TRBJ1-1|16|-|TRBV5-6|TRBD1
TGTGCCAGCAGCTCCGGTGGCCCCAGGGGGTACGCTGAAGCTTTCTTT
CASSSGGPRGYAEAFF
>TRBJ1-1|15|few|TRBV6-5|-
TGTGCCAGCAGTTACCCAGGGTCACAAGTCACTGAAGCTTTCTTT
CASSYPGSQVTEAFF
>TRBJ1-5|14|few|TRBV20-1|-
TGCAGTGCTGGGGGGGAGGGGAGCAATCAGCCCCAGCATTTT
CSAGGEGSNQPQHF
>TRBJ2-7|14|few|TRBV10-2|TRBD1
TGCGCCAGCAGTGGTCCGGGACAGGGCTACGAGCAGTACTTC
CASSGPGQGYEQYF
>TRBJ2-1|16|-|TRBV5-1|TRBD1
TGCGCCAGCAGCTCCATAACGGGACAGGTTGGCAATGAGCAGTTCTTC
CASSSITGQVGNEQFF
>TRBJ2-5|12|few|TRBV20-1|-
TGCAGTGCCAGGGCGGACTCTGAGACCCAGTACTTC
CSARADSETQYF
>TRBJ2-1|15|few|TRBV11-2|-
TGTGCCAGCACCGTGGGGGCCGGCGGCTACAATGAGCAGTTCTTC
CASTVGAGGYNEQFF
>TRBJ2-2|17|few|TRBV10-3|TRBD2
TGTGCCATCAGTGAACTAGCGGGGGACCCGAACACCGGGGAGCTGTTTTTT
CAISELAGDPNTGELFF
>TRBJ1-3|13|-|TRBV5-5|-
TGTGCCAGCCAAGATAGCTCTGGAAACACCATATATTTT
CASQDSSGNTIYF
>TRBJ2-2|16|few|TRBV9|-
TGTGCCAGCAGCGTAGGTGGGACTTCGAACACCGGGGAGCTGTTTTTT
CASSVGGTSNTGELFF
>TRBJ1-5|14|-|TRBV19|-
TGTGCCACCACCAGCCTACAGGGTAATCAGCCCCAGCATTTT
CATTSLQGNQPQHF
>TRBJ2-7|13|-|TRBV7-8|-
TGTGCCAGCAGCCCTGTCACAGGCTACGAGCAGTACTTC
CASSPVTGYEQYF
>TRBJ1-2|13|-|TRBV12-3/TRBV12-4|TRBD1
TGTGCCAGCAGTTGGGGACAGGGTAGCGGCTACACCTTC
CASSWGQGSGYTF
>TRBJ2-1|15|many|TRBV20-1|TRBD2
TGCAGTGTATATAGCGGGGAGAGCTCCTACAATGAGCAGTTCTTC
CSVYSGESSYNEQFF
>TRBJ2-3|13|-|TRBV29-1|TRBD1
TGCAGCGTCCGGGACAGGTTCACAGATACGCAGTATTTT
CSVRDRFTDTQYF
>TRBJ2-7|14|few|TRBV5-1|-
TGCGCCAGCAGCTTGGAGGGACGGAGATACGAGCAGTACTTC
CASSLEGRRYEQYF
>TRBJ1-6|15|-|TRBV7-9|-
TGTGCCAGCAGCAACACAGGGAACTATAATTCACCCCTCCACTTT
CASSNTGNYNSPLHF
>TRBJ1-1|17|many|TRBV20-1|-
TGCAGTGCTAGACCCCCTGTTGACTCCCACACGACCACTGAAGCTTTCTTT
CSARPPVDSHTTTEAFF
>TRBJ1-1|8|many|TRBV29-1|-
TGCAGCGTCGGGGAAGCTTTCTTT
CSVGEAFF
>TRBJ1-1|16|-|TRBV7-9|-
TGTGCCAGCAGCTCTTCCCCCAAGACCGTGAACACTGAAGCTTTCTTT
CASSSSPKTVNTEAFF
>TRBJ1-4|15|-|TRBV25-1|TRBD1
TGTGCCAGCAGTGAATCGACAGGGGGCGGGGAAAAACTGTTTTTT
CASSESTGGGEKLFF
>TRBJ1-2|14|-|TRBV10-3|TRBD1
TGTGCCGCGCAGGGGACAGGGCTAAACTATGGCTACACCTTC
CAAQGTGLNYGYTF
>TRBJ2-1|15|few|TRBV5-5|-
TGTGCCAGCAACATACAAGGGCGAGGGAGCAATGAGCAGTTCTTC
CASNIQGRGSNEQFF
>TRBJ1-5|13|-|TRBV10-2|-
TGCGCCAGCAGGGGCCTCAATGGGGAGCCCCAGCATTTT
CASRGLNGEPQHF
>TRBJ2-7|14|few|TRBV29-1|-
TGCAGCGTCACCGACCAGGGGCTCTCCTACGAGCAGTACTTC
CSVTDQGLSYEQYF
>TRBJ2-7|13|few|TRBV6-1|-
TGTGCCAGCAGGAGGGACCCAACCTACGAGCAGTACTTC
CASRRDPTYEQYF
>TRBJ2-5|15|-|TRBV28|TRBD1
TGTGCCAGCAGTCGGACAGGGGTGAGGAGAGAGACCCAGTACTTC
CASSRTGVRRETQYF
>TRBJ2-1|11|-|TRBV3-1|TRBD1
TGTGCCAGCAGCGAGACAGGGGAGCAGTTCTTC
CASSETGEQFF
>TRBJ2-1|16|-|TRBV21-1|-
TGTGCCAGCAGGAAAAGGGGCCTATCGGTTTTGGGTGAGCAGTTCTTC
CASRKRGLSVLGEQFF